This TCR beta chain emerged from a study of lung T cells in sarcoidosis with Löfgren's syndrome (dated by TCRdb to between 2016 and 2019). Concerning the study at large: Sarcoidosis was characterized as a granulomatous, predominantly pulmonary disease marked by accumulation of CD4+ T cells in bronchoalveolar lavage fluid. The repertoire analyses centered on Lofgren's syndrome patients. The research as a whole found: Analysis of alphabeta pairing showed that TRAV12-1 paired preferentially with TRBV2, and the TCRs formed by this pairing showed CDR3 homology. In Lofgren's syndrome patients, relative to control subjects, TRAV12-1 and TRBV2 were reported to be the most expanded V gene segments. Recognition of a sarcoidosis-associated antigen was only suggested, and the antigen itself remained putative and was not identified. CDR3 motifs in TRAV12-1 and TRBV2 were reported to be shared across several Lofgren's syndrome patients, which suggests public CD4+ TCR repertoires.

Sequencing was performed on an Illumina MiSeq. The public reads were run again by TCRdb, first through fastp at Q25 and then through MiXCR, and only productive beta chains were kept. CDR3 protein duplicates are merged, each entry listing the most common genes and DNA. The sample table contains 15,000 to 25,000 distinct CDR3 sequences; only one count was recorded for around 23% of them. The leading ten clones occupy around 0.77% of the sample. CD4+ T cells collected through bronchoalveolar lavage were the source used for profiling TCR repertoires. According to the germline V gene, CDR1 reads MNHNS and CDR2 reads SASEGT. Measured from the cysteine to the phenylalanine, the CDR3 is 17 residues long. Just the 51-base CDR3 DNA is kept, in frame starting at base 1. The V end loses 6 bases and the J end loses 0 bases, and a stretch of 18 bases separates them. A note on this clonotype: Its recognized antigen is unknown. Per-base qualities were not stored, and no clone one base away is much larger.

This sequence uses TRBV6-1 and TRBJ1-3; the D gene is not confidently resolved. The material sequenced was CD4+ T cells from bronchoalveolar lavage. This receptor was taken from a human donor with sarcoidosis (Löfgren's syndrome or another form), or a control subject (not recorded which). The CDR3 reads CASRKPGGGSSGNTIYF. The sequence in DNA is TGTGCCAGCAGAAAACCAGGTGGCGGATCCTCTGGAAACACCATATATTTT.